The T cell receptor (beta chain) under discussion was sequenced for a study of cytomegalovirus exposure and HLA in healthy donors. V gave up 4 bases and J gave up 1 base; unmatched junction bases: 6. Germline V lookup: CDR1 LNHDA, CDR2 SQIVND (reference sequence). The CDR3 runs 17 residues. As to this clone: Its antigen is as yet unknown.

Notes on the study in general: A previous analysis found most TCR beta V segments productive roughly 90% or roughly 30% of the time. Follow-up analysis later connected one missense variant in DCLRE1C with trimming of TCR beta V- and J-genes.

13 Jbeta primers and 60 Vbeta primers were used for the PCR. TCRdb keeps only in-frame clones here, not all; method: immunoSEQ multiplex PCR. This repertoire shows around 130,000 clones, roughly four fifths found once; its top ten account for more than 1.5%. What was sequenced was PBMCs. The source of this sequence is a middle-aged man in good health and CMV-seronegative. The chain links TRBV19 to TRBJ2-6, with 8 bases aligning to TRBD1. The CDR3 coding sequence is TGTGCCAGTAGTAGGGACAGGACAAATTCTGGGGCCAACGTCCTGACTTTC. As protein: CASSRDRTNSGANVLTF.